Below, one T cell receptor (beta chain) is given with its context. Antigen: not known. The donors were part of the validation cohort, which consisted of roughly 110 subjects and was separate from the first cohort of several hundred subjects. The sample belongs to a study of cytomegalovirus exposure and HLA in healthy donors. Study-level background: The 120 or so validation repertoires were reported in a later analysis to have been generated on the same platform as the roughly 720 first-cohort repertoires.

Germline V CDR1 and CDR2: SGHTS, YDEGEE. The CDR3 covers 17 residues. Trimming removed 0 bases from V and 2 bases from J; junction bases left unmatched: 9. Study-wide results and caveats: Investigators reported about 160 TCR beta chains as tied to cytomegalovirus.

TCRdb's table, derived via immunoSEQ multiplex PCR, lists solely in-frame clones and lacks some. Here the sample spans fewer than 400,000 clones, 70% to 90% being singletons. The receptor was isolated from a man aged 30 to 45 in good health and CMV-seronegative. The rearrangement uses TRBV5-8 and TRBJ2-5; 8 bases fit TRBD1. What was sequenced was PBMCs. The CDR3 DNA sequence: TGTGCCAGCAGCTTGGGGGCAACAGGGGGGACACAAGAGACCCAGTACTTC. Residues: CASSLGATGGTQETQYF. Based on the CDR3 plus reference TRBV5-8 and TRBJ2-5, the full variable domain is EAGVTQSPTHLIKTRGQQATLRCSPISGHTSVYWYQQALGLGLQFLLWYDEGEERNRGNFPPRFSGRQFPNYSSELNVNALELEDSALYLCASSLGATGGTQETQYFGPGTRLLVL.